This TCR beta chain came from a study of control samples from healthy donors and cancer patients (dated by TCRdb to the early 2020s). Library preparation was by the immunoSEQ multiplex PCR assay. TCRdb re-hosts the immuneACCESS table, in-frame sequences only. Its copies lack some clones; in the studies checked, an unresolved V gene accounts for under half of them, and the cause for the rest is not known. Counted in this sample were some 150,000 clones; just under 95% of them appeared once. 4.1% of the sample is taken by the ten largest. On this clone: Its antigen has not been determined. The record has no base qualities; no much larger clone is one base away.

Sequencing was performed on blood. This clonotype was sampled from a woman aged 60 to 75 in good health.

The DNA sequence is as follows: TGTGCCAGCAGGGGGACAGGGAGAGTCGGCGGCTACACCTTC. This yields the protein CASRGTGRVGGYTF. This chain joins TRBV27 to TRBJ1-2, and 9 junctional nucleotides match TRBD1. The CDR3 measures 14 amino acids from cysteine to phenylalanine. Kept here is only the CDR3 DNA, which spans 42 bases and is read in frame from base 1. From the germline V gene (reference sequence), CDR1 is MNHEY and CDR2 is SMNVEV. For this chain, trimming is 6 bases at the V end and 8 bases at the J end, and the number of junction bases without a gene match is 10.